The clone carrying this T cell receptor (beta chain) was counted ten times or more. Library construction for TCR beta used iRepertoire HTBI primers and Arm-PCR of CDR3 regions. TCRdb fed the multiplex PCR reads into MiXCR, producing one record per CDR3 protein. The sample carries about 620,000 distinct CDR3 sequences, roughly 15% recorded once. The germline V gene has CDR1 MDHEN and CDR2 SYDVKM. The CDR3 length is 15 residues. V lost 7 bases and J lost 4; bases outside the gene matches: 8. As to time point: newly diagnosed GD, antithyroid drugs for less than 3 months. From PBMCs, RNA was extracted and then used to make the TCR library. The data stem from a study of regulatory T cells in long-lasting Graves disease. The data also belong to a second study, concerning T cells in Graves' hyperthyroidism and ophthalmopathy.

The sequence was obtained from a woman under 40 with Graves disease. V is TRBV28 and J is TRBJ2-7, with 12 bases matching TRBD1. The material was peripheral blood mononuclear cells (PBMCs), obtained at new diagnosis, from a patient treated with antithyroid drugs. This chain's CDR3 is CASTPLGQGAYEQYF. CDR3 DNA: TGTGCCAGCACCCCCCTGGGACAGGGGGCATACGAGCAGTACTTC.